The next 9 T cell receptor beta chains were all read from a single sample in a study of blood T cell repertoires in COVID-19. Repertoires were generated with immunoSEQ multiplex PCR, while TCRdb's copy carries only in-frame clones and drops some. The table includes approximately 280,000 clones, around 90% detected once. Sequencing used peripheral blood. The source is a woman in her thirties with COVID-19, enrolled during active disease.

The chain carries TRBV5-6 and TRBJ2-3; 10 bases map to TRBD2. Germline V gene data show CDR1 as SGHDT and CDR2 as YYEEEE. The junction had 12 bases not matched to a gene; V was cut back by 3 bases and J by 5 bases. This CDR3 region has 17 residues. CDR3 loop: CASSSAPAGGPGDTQYF. The CDR3 DNA is TGTGCCAGCAGCTCTGCTCCAGCGGGAGGGCCCGGAGATACGCAGTATTTT.

This chain connects TRBV4-1 to TRBJ1-2; D is unresolved. The CDR3 spans 15 residues. Germline V gene lookup returns CDR1 MGHRA and CDR2 YSYEKL. Trimming left V 1 base short and J 8 bases short, with 17 bases between. The DNA for the CDR3 is TGCGCCAGCAGCCAAGGAAATACAGTCCCCTTGGGCTACACCTTC. Translating it yields CASSQGNTVPLGYTF.

The chain is built from TRBV15 and TRBJ2-7, with D perhaps matching TRBD1 (6 bases). This CDR3 contains 16 residues. V shed 4 bases and J shed 0 bases, with 16 bases lying between them. The V gene's germline CDR1 is LNHNV and CDR2 YYDKDF (reference sequence). The CDR3 reads CATSTPGEFGSYEQYF. In nucleotides, the CDR3 is TGTGCCACCAGCACCCCAGGGGAGTTCGGCTCCTACGAGCAGTACTTC.

The J gene is TRBJ2-5, the V gene TRBV15; weak D call: TRBD1 (5 bases). With 4 bases removed from V and 3 bases from J, the gap between germline ends came to 15 bases. The CDR3 is 15 residues long. Per the germline V gene, CDR1 is LNHNV and CDR2 is YYDKDF (reference sequence). The CDR3 region has the DNA TGTGCCACCAGCACCCGAGACAGAACGAAAGAGACCCAGTACTTC. Amino acid sequence: CATSTRDRTKETQYF.

This rearrangement joins TRBV11-2 to TRBJ1-3; perhaps TRBD1 as D (5 bases). The CDR3 is made up of 15 amino acids. Deletions cut 2 bases from V and 1 base from J, with 9 bases between. Germline-derived CDR1 and CDR2 are SGHAT and FQNNGV. The chain's CDR3 is CASSLSTGSGNTIYF. The CDR3 bases are TGTGCCAGCAGCTTAAGTACAGGTTCTGGAAACACCATATATTTT.

This rearrangement joins TRBV1 to TRBJ1-4. TRBV1 is flagged as a pseudogene. This CDR3 has 15 amino acids. CDR3 sequence reads: CTSSPSPVRGEKLFF. The CDR3 nucleotides read TGCACCAGCAGTCCTAGTCCAGTCCGAGGGGAAAAACTGTTTTTT.

The V call is TRBV7-2, the J call TRBJ2-7; D is perhaps TRBD1 (7 bases). The CDR3 is 14 amino acids. Germline V gene lookup returns CDR1 SGHTA and CDR2 FQGNSA. V was cut by 5 bases and J by 2 bases, with 13 bases left in between. CDR3 protein: CASSPGGRPYEQYF. CDR3 coding DNA: TGTGCCAGCAGCCCAGGGGGGCGCCCCTACGAGCAGTACTTC.

V gene TRBV2 combines with J gene TRBJ1-4; D may be TRBD1 (5 bases). The CDR3 has 14 amino acids. Trimming pared 7 bases from V and 2 bases from J, leaving 11 bases between. The V gene's germline CDR1 is SNHLY and CDR2 FYNNEI. DNA of the CDR3: TGTGCCAGCATTTATGACAGTACTAATGAAAAACTGTTTTTT. It specifies CASIYDSTNEKLFF. Filled out from reference TRBV2 and TRBJ1-4, the complete variable domain reads EPEVTQTPSHQVTQMGQEVILRCVPISNHLYFYWYRQILGQKVEFLVSFYNNEISEKSEIFDDQFSVERPDGSNFTLKIRSTKLEDSAMYFCASIYDSTNEKLFFGSGTQLSVL.

The CDR3 region has the DNA TGCGCCAGCAGTGAGGGCGGAACCTTAAGCACAGATACGCAGTATTTT. Encoded protein: CASSEGGTLSTDTQYF. The chain recombines TRBV10-1 with TRBJ2-3; D uncertain. The germline V gene encodes CDR1 WNHNN and CDR2 SYGVQD (reference sequence). The CDR3 runs to 16 residues. Trimming removed 2 bases from V and 0 bases from J, with 12 bases in between.